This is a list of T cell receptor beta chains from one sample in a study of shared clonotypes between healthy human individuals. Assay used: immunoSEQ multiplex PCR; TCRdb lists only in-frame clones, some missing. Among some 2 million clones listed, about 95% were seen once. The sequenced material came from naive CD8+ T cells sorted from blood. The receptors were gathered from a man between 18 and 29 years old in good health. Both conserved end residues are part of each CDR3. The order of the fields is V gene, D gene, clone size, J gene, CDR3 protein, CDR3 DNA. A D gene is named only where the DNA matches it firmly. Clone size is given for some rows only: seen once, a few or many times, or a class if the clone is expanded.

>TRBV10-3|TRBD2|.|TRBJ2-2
CATRTSVELGELFF
TGTGCCACTCGGACTAGCGTGGAATTGGGGGAGCTGTTTTTT
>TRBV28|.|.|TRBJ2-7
CASGSYEQYF
TGTGCCTCCGGCTCCTACGAGCAGTACTTC
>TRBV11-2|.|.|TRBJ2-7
CASSSSFYEQYF
TGTGCCAGCAGCTCCTCCTTTTACGAGCAGTACTTC
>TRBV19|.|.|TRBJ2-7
CASSMSSDSYEQYF
TGTGCCAGTAGTATGTCTAGCGACTCCTACGAGCAGTACTTC
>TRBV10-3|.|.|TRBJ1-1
CAINSPDWGNTEAFF
TGTGCCATCAATTCGCCCGACTGGGGGAACACTGAAGCTTTCTTT
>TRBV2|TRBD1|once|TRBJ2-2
CASSEWGTGGDTGELFF
TGTGCCAGTAGTGAATGGGGGACAGGGGGTGACACCGGGGAGCTGTTTTTT
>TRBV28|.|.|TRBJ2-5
CASSFRETQYF
TGTGCCAGCAGCTTTCGGGAGACCCAGTACTTC
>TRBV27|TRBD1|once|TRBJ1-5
CASSLQGASNQPQHF
TGTGCCAGCAGTTTACAGGGGGCAAGCAATCAGCCCCAGCATTTT
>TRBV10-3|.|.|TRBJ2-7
CAISEYTGNYEQYF
TGTGCCATCAGTGAGTATACAGGGAACTACGAGCAGTACTTC
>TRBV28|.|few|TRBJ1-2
CASTLGRAKGGYTF
TGTGCCAGCACCCTCGGACGGGCCAAGGGGGGCTACACCTTC
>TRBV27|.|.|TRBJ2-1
CASSLSSGYSYNEQFF
TGTGCCAGCAGTTTATCGAGTGGGTATTCCTACAATGAGCAGTTCTTC
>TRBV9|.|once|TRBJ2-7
CASSVEGETYEQYF
TGTGCCAGCAGCGTCGAGGGGGAAACCTACGAGCAGTACTTC
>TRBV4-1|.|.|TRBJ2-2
CASSQALWTGELFF
TGCGCCAGCAGCCAAGCGCTATGGACCGGGGAGCTGTTTTTT
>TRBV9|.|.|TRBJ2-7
CASSVGLSYEQYF
TGTGCCAGCAGCGTAGGGCTATCCTACGAGCAGTACTTC
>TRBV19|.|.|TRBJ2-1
CASSYGAGYYNEQFF
TGTGCCAGTAGTTACGGAGCGGGCTATTACAATGAGCAGTTCTTC
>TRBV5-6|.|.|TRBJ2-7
CASSSDRTYEQYF
TGTGCCAGCAGCTCCGACAGGACCTACGAGCAGTACTTC
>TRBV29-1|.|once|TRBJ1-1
CSGNTGDSEAFF
TGCAGCGGGAATACCGGGGATTCTGAAGCTTTCTTT
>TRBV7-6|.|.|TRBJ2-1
CASSLEGQPSVYNEQFF
TGTGCCAGCAGCTTAGAAGGACAGCCGAGCGTCTACAATGAGCAGTTCTTC
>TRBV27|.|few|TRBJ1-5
CASSLDGNSNQPQHF
TGTGCCAGCAGTTTAGACGGCAATAGCAATCAGCCCCAGCATTTT
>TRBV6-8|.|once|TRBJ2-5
CASSYPRGRGETQYF
TGTGCCAGCAGTTACCCCCGGGGGCGTGGGGAGACCCAGTACTTC
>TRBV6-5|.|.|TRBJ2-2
CASSYSINTGELFF
TGTGCCAGCAGTTACTCGATAAACACCGGGGAGCTGTTTTTT
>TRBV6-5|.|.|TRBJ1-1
CASSYSVGFEAFF
TGTGCCAGCAGTTACTCCGTAGGTTTTGAAGCTTTCTTT
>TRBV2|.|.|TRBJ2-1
CASSEVTGALGNEQFF
TGTGCCAGCAGTGAAGTTACGGGGGCTTTAGGAAATGAGCAGTTCTTC
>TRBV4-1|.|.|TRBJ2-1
CASSQIDLPEQFF
TGCGCCAGCAGCCAGATCGATTTGCCTGAGCAGTTCTTC
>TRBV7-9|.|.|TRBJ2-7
CASSFTATYEQYF
TGTGCCAGCAGCTTCACGGCTACCTACGAGCAGTACTTC
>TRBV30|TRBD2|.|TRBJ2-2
CAWSPRNSGATGELFF
TGTGCCTGGAGCCCAAGAAATAGCGGGGCAACCGGGGAGCTGTTTTTT
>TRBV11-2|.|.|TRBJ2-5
CASSPWSYQETQYF
TGTGCCAGCAGCCCCTGGAGCTACCAAGAGACCCAGTACTTC
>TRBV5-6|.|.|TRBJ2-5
CASSLAGQGGETQYF
TGTGCCAGCAGCTTGGCAGGGCAGGGTGGCGAGACCCAGTACTTC
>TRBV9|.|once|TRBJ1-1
CASSVEGVGNTEAFF
TGTGCCAGCAGCGTCGAGGGAGTTGGGAACACTGAAGCTTTCTTT
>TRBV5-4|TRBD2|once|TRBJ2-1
CASSSELGGTSGSDEQFF
TGTGCCAGCAGCTCGGAGTTGGGGGGGACTAGCGGGAGCGATGAGCAGTTCTTC
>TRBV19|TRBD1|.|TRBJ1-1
CASSDVFGQGYEAFF
TGTGCCAGTAGTGACGTATTCGGACAGGGTTATGAAGCTTTCTTT
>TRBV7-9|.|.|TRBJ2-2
CASSPWSGSLNTGELFF
TGTGCCAGCAGCCCCTGGTCGGGGTCCCTTAACACCGGGGAGCTGTTTTTT
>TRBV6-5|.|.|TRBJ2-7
CASSYNWNRVGYEQYF
TGTGCCAGCAGTTACAACTGGAACAGGGTTGGTTACGAGCAGTACTTC
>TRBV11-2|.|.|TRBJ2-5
CASSLRTWETQYF
TGTGCCAGCAGCCTCCGGACCTGGGAGACCCAGTACTTC
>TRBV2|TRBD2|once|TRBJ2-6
CASKYLAGGDSGANVLTF
TGTGCCTCCAAATACCTAGCGGGGGGCGACTCTGGGGCCAACGTCCTGACTTTC
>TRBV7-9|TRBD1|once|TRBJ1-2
CASSSGTGGDYGYTF
TGTGCCAGCAGCTCCGGGACAGGGGGCGACTATGGCTACACCTTC
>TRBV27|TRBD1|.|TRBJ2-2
CASSLRGPGELFF
TGTGCCAGCAGTTTGAGGGGGCCCGGGGAGCTGTTTTTT
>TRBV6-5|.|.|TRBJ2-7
CASSFGHLYEQYF
TGTGCCAGCAGTTTTGGACACCTCTACGAGCAGTACTTC
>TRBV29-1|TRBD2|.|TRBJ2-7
CSVGQKRGESYEQYF
TGCAGCGTTGGGCAAAAGCGGGGCGAGTCCTACGAGCAGTACTTC
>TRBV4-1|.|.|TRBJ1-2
CASSQMTSYYGYTF
TGCGCCAGCAGCCAGATGACAAGCTACTATGGCTACACCTTC
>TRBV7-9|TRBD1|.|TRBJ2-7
CASSWTGSHEQYF
TGTGCCAGCAGCTGGACAGGGAGCCACGAGCAGTACTTC
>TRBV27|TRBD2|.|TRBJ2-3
CASSLGLAGLSTDTQYF
TGTGCCAGCAGTTTAGGACTAGCGGGCCTCAGCACAGATACGCAGTATTTT
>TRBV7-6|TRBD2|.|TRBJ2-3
CASSGTTSGRLTDTQYF
TGTGCCAGCAGCGGAACGACTAGCGGGAGATTGACAGATACGCAGTATTTT
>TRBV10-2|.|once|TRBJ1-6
CASSPTVSNSPLHF
TGCGCCAGCAGCCCGACAGTTTCCAATTCACCCCTCCACTTT
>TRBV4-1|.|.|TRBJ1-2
CASSQGQVYGYTF
TGCGCCAGCAGCCAAGGACAGGTCTATGGCTACACCTTC
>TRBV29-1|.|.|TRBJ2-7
CSGGSPYEQYF
TGCAGCGGGGGATCTCCCTACGAGCAGTACTTC